The clone carrying this T cell receptor (beta chain) was picked up many times. Its antigen is not identified. Unique molecular identifiers were affixed to single, distinct cDNA molecules. MiXCR, applied by TCRdb to the 5' RACE reads, yields one record per CDR3 protein. The sample carries tens of thousands of distinct CDR3 sequences, around 5.6% recorded once. This entry comes from a study of early T cells in non-severe SARS-CoV-2 infection. Study in general: Chains were not paired, and sequencing was done on bulk RNA from unsorted whole blood. Study conclusions and caveats: There was a bias toward anti-spike CD8 responses in VDJdb matching, which missed private and CD4 specificities.

The germline gives CDR1 SGHDN, CDR2 FVKESK. Deletions cut 0 bases from V and 8 bases from J, with 10 bases between. The CDR3 spans 13 residues. V usage is TRBV14 and J usage is TRBJ1-1; no definite D call. The receptor was derived from an adult who was a healthcare worker with PCR-confirmed SARS-CoV-2 infection or an uninfected control (not recorded which). What was sequenced was whole blood. In DNA form, the CDR3 reads TGTGCCAGCAGCCAAGATCGTCTAACCGAAGCTTTCTTT. This translates into CASSQDRLTEAFF. Drawing the rest from reference TRBV14 and TRBJ1-1, the complete variable domain is EAGVTQFPSHSVIEKGQTVTLRCDPISGHDNLYWYRRVMGKEIKFLLHFVKESKQDESGMPNNRFLAERTGGTYSTLKVQPAELEDSGVYFCASSQDRLTEAFFGQGTRLTVV.